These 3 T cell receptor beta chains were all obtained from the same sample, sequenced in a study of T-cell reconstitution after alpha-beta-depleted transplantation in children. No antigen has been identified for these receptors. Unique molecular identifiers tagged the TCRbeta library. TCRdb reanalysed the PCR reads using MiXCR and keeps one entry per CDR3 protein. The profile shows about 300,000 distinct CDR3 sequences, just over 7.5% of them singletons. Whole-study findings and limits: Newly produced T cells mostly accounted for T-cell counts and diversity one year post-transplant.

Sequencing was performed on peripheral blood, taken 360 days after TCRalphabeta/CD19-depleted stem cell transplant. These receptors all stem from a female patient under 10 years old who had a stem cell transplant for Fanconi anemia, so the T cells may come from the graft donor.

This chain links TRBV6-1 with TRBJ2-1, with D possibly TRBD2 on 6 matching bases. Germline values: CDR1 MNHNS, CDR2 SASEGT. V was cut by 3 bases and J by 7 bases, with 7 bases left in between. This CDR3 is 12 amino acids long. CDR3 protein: CASSDAGNEQFF. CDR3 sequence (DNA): TGTGCCAGCAGTGATGCGGGGAATGAGCAGTTCTTC.

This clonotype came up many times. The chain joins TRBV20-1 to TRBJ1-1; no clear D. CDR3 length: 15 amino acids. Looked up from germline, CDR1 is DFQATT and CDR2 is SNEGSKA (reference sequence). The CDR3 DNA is TGCAGCATGACAACCCGGGAGTCAGGAGTCCCTGAAGCTTTCTTT. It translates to CSMTTRESGVPEAFF.

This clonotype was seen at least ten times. CDR3 nucleotide sequence: TGCAGCGTTGAAGATCCGGGGAGCTCCTACAATGAGCAGTTCTTC. Translating gives CSVEDPGSSYNEQFF. The J gene is TRBJ2-1, the V gene TRBV29-1; tentatively, D is TRBD2 (5 bases). The CDR3 runs 15 residues. Germline loops: CDR1 SQVTM, CDR2 ANQGSEA. V was shortened by 0 bases and J by 0 bases, with 9 bases between the two germline ends.